These 21 T cell receptor beta chains were all obtained from the same sample, sequenced in a study of cytomegalovirus exposure and HLA in healthy donors. The PCR employed 60 Vbeta primers together with 13 Jbeta primers. Clones were sequenced by immunoSEQ multiplex PCR, and TCRdb holds only the in-frame ones, with some missing. There are tens of thousands of clones in the sample; around 80% occur only once, and around 2.3% lies in the top ten. Material: PBMCs. The receptors originated from a male donor in good health and CMV-seropositive.

The chain uses TRBV11-2 and TRBJ2-7; possibly TRBD2 for D (6 bases). Germline V gene lookup returns CDR1 SGHAT and CDR2 FQNNGV. The CDR3 has 14 residues. V dropped 1 base and J dropped 3 bases, with 10 bases sitting between them. The CDR3 DNA reads as TGTGCCAGCAGCTTAGGGGTGGGGGGCTACGAGCAGTACTTC. Residues: CASSLGVGGYEQYF.

This chain uses TRBV4-1 with TRBJ2-4; 8 bases agree with TRBD2. With 1 base clipped from V and 1 base from J, the junction kept 6 bases outside the gene matches. CDR3 length: 17 residues. Germline V CDR1 and CDR2: MGHRA, YSYEKL. CDR3 nucleotide sequence: TGCGCCAGCAGCCAAGTGGGAGCGGGAGCGGCCAAAAACATTCAGTACTTC. This translates into CASSQVGAGAAKNIQYF.

The V gene is TRBV9, the J gene TRBJ2-3, with D hard to call. This CDR3 region has 14 residues. CDR1 and CDR2 (germline): SGDLS, YYNGEE. Trimming shortened V by 3 bases and J by 1 base, and 9 bases separated the two germline ends. The chain's CDR3 is CASSAARRTDTQYF. As DNA, the CDR3 is TGTGCCAGCAGCGCTGCTAGGCGCACAGATACGCAGTATTTT.

V usage is TRBV29-1 and J usage is TRBJ2-1; TRBD2 matches at 7 bases. The V segment lost 2 bases and the J segment 5 bases; nucleotides outside the gene matches: 6. The CDR3 sequence is 14 residues long. Germline CDR1 and CDR2: SQVTM and ANQGSEA. CDR3 sequence: CSVERRLADNEQFF. In DNA, the CDR3 is TGCAGCGTTGAAAGGCGTCTAGCGGACAATGAGCAGTTCTTC.

The J gene is TRBJ2-5, the V gene TRBV7-9, with 8 positions matching TRBD1. Germline loops: CDR1 SEHNR, CDR2 FQNEAQ (reference sequence). The ends lost 11 bases at V and 4 bases at J; junction bases unmatched: 18. This CDR3 region has 16 residues. The CDR3 nucleotides are TGTGCCGGGAGTCCCTACCCTGGGACAGGATCAGAGACCCAGTACTTC. The encoded protein is CAGSPYPGTGSETQYF. The variable domain in full, completed from reference TRBV7-9 and TRBJ2-5, reads DTGVSQNPRHKITKRGQNVTFRCDPISEHNRLYWYRQTLGQGPEFLTYFQNEAQLEKSRLLSDRFSAERPKGSFSTLEIQRTEQGDSAMYLCAGSPYPGTGSETQYFGPGTRLLVL.

This clone was seen a few times. The CDR3: CASSLDFSGPYEQYF. The CDR3, as DNA: TGCGCCAGCAGCTTGGATTTCAGCGGACCCTACGAGCAGTACTTC. The V and J genes are TRBV5-1 and TRBJ2-7; possible D gene TRBD2, 5 bases. This CDR3 has 15 residues. From germline, CDR1 is SGHRS and CDR2 YFSETQ. Trimming stripped 0 bases from V and 2 bases from J, with 12 bases between.

The chain carries TRBV27 and TRBJ1-5; perhaps TRBD1 as D (5 bases). Germline assignment: CDR1 MNHEY and CDR2 SMNVEV (reference sequence). The CDR3 extends over 13 amino acids. V was clipped by 2 bases and J by 5 bases, with 7 bases between them. CDR3 region: CASSLLGDQPQHF. DNA for the CDR3: TGTGCCAGCAGTTTACTAGGGGATCAGCCCCAGCATTTT.

Here the CDR3 reads CASSQDPGNEQFF. CDR3 DNA: TGCGCCAGCAGCCAAGATCCGGGCAATGAGCAGTTCTTC. V and J are TRBV4-1 and TRBJ2-1; no definite D call. Between the trimmed V and J ends, which lost 0 bases and 6 bases, there was a span of 6 bases. Per the germline V gene, CDR1 is MGHRA and CDR2 is YSYEKL. This CDR3 region has 13 residues.

V and J are TRBV27 and TRBJ2-7; D is uncertain. CDR3 length equals 13 residues. V dropped 2 bases and J dropped 4 bases, with 9 bases sitting between them. Germline loops: CDR1 MNHEY, CDR2 SMNVEV (reference sequence). CDR3 nucleotide sequence: TGTGCCAGCAGTTTAAAGGAGATGTACGAGCAGTACTTC. It translates to CASSLKEMYEQYF.

The chain is built from TRBV5-1 and TRBJ2-1; 11 bases align to TRBD1. Germline V lookup: CDR1 SGHRS, CDR2 YFSETQ. The CDR3 sequence is 13 residues long. The J segment lost 12 bases and the V segment lost 0 bases, leaving 2 bases of the junction unmatched. The CDR3 spells CASSLGTGGLQFF. In nucleotides, the CDR3 is TGCGCCAGCAGCTTGGGGACAGGGGGCCTGCAGTTCTTC.

This clone was seen only once. The CDR3 sequence: CASSLGGAGQNTEAFF. The CDR3 nucleotides are TGTGCCAGCAGTTTGGGGGGGGCGGGCCAGAACACTGAAGCTTTCTTT. The chain uses TRBV6-6 and TRBJ1-1; D perhaps matches TRBD1 (6 bases). The germline gives CDR1 MNHNY, CDR2 SVGAGI (reference sequence). V was trimmed by 4 bases and J by 1 base, leaving 16 bases between them. This CDR3 is built from 16 residues.

The chain couples TRBV6-6 to TRBJ2-7; TRBD1 might be the D (6 bases). Looked up from germline, CDR1 is MNHNY and CDR2 is SVGAGI (reference sequence). CDR3 size: 13 residues. V lost 5 bases to trimming and J lost 0 bases, with 8 bases between them. CDR3 coding DNA: TGTGCCAGCAGTACAGGGAGCTCCTACGAGCAGTACTTC. As protein: CASSTGSSYEQYF.

In this sample, this clone turned up a few times. V is TRBV7-8 and J is TRBJ2-7, with D maybe TRBD2 (7 bases). V shed 5 bases and J shed 2 bases, with 13 bases lying between them. The CDR3 spans 14 residues. Germline assignment: CDR1 SGHVS and CDR2 FQNEAQ. As DNA, the CDR3 is TGTGCCAGCAGCCTGGGGGGGGCCGCCTACGAGCAGTACTTC. Translation gives CASSLGGAAYEQYF. Combining the CDR3 with reference TRBV7-8 and TRBJ2-7 gives the whole variable domain GAGVSQSPRYKVAKRGQDVALRCDPISGHVSLFWYQQALGQGPEFLTYFQNEAQLDKSGLPSDRFFAERPEGSVSTLKIQRTQQEDSAVYLCASSLGGAAYEQYFGPGTRLTVT.

V is TRBV19 and J is TRBJ2-1; TRBD2 matches 9 bases. The CDR3 is 17 residues long. The ends lost 10 bases at V and 9 bases at J; junction bases unmatched: 22. CDR1 and CDR2 (germline): LNHDA, SQIVND (reference sequence). DNA for the CDR3: TGTGCCACCCGTGACAGGGCCCTAGCGGGAATAGGGGGTGAGCAGTTCTTC. Its protein product is CATRDRALAGIGGEQFF.

The CDR3 is CATSRDPRGSGNTIYF. CDR3 nucleotide sequence: TGTGCCACCAGCAGAGATCCCCGGGGTTCTGGAAACACCATATATTTT. The chain employs TRBV15 and TRBJ1-3; no firm D call. Trimming pared 0 bases from V and 1 base from J, leaving 10 bases between. Germline V CDR1 and CDR2: LNHNV, YYDKDF (reference sequence). This CDR3 contains 16 residues.

The V gene is TRBV5-1, the J gene TRBJ2-2; 7 nucleotides match TRBD2. Trimming took 7 bases from V and 5 from J; bases not matched to a gene: 11. This CDR3 has 15 amino acids. Germline lookup yields CDR1 SGHRS and CDR2 YFSETQ. CDR3 nucleotide sequence: TGCGCCAGCTCGAGGTCCCTAGCGGATACCGGGGAGCTGTTTTTT. Translation: CASSRSLADTGELFF.

CDR3 residues: CASREVGQGATRAFF. CDR3 DNA sequence: TGTGCCAGCAGGGAGGTGGGACAGGGGGCTACTCGAGCTTTCTTT. The chain carries TRBV11-2 and TRBJ1-1; 12 nucleotides line up with TRBD1. V gave up 6 bases and J gave up 10 bases; unmatched junction bases: 12. Germline V gives CDR1 SGHAT, CDR2 FQNNGV. The CDR3 contains 15 residues. The full variable domain, its missing parts supplied by reference TRBV11-2 and TRBJ1-1, is EAGVAQSPRYKIIEKRQSVAFWCNPISGHATLYWYQQILGQGPKLLIQFQNNGVVDDSQLPKDRFSAERLKGVDSTLKIQPAKLEDSAVYLCASREVGQGATRAFFGQGTRLTVV.

The rearrangement joins TRBV4-1 to TRBJ2-7; possibly TRBD1 for D (6 bases). The CDR3 covers 15 residues. With 1 base removed from V and 2 bases from J, the gap between germline ends came to 12 bases. Germline V gene data show CDR1 as MGHRA and CDR2 as YSYEKL. CDR3 DNA sequence: TGCGCCAGCAGCCAAGCTCAGGGGAGCCCCTACGAGCAGTACTTC. Encoded protein: CASSQAQGSPYEQYF.

The V and J genes are TRBV27 and TRBJ2-7; D is perhaps TRBD1 (5 bases). The CDR3 is 12 amino acids. The V gene lost 8 bases and the J gene lost 3 bases, with 11 bases spanning the gap. Per the germline V gene, CDR1 is MNHEY and CDR2 is SMNVEV (reference sequence). This chain's CDR3 is CASAQGLYEQYF. CDR3 nucleotide sequence: TGTGCCAGCGCCCAGGGTCTCTACGAGCAGTACTTC.

The chain carries TRBV7-4 and TRBJ1-2; 7 bases map to TRBD1. Trimming removed 3 bases from V and 6 bases from J; junction bases left unmatched: 7. The CDR3 loop spans 14 amino acids. Germline V gene sequence: CDR1 SGHVT, CDR2 SQSDAQ. The CDR3 sequence is CASSLAVDRDGYTF. CDR3 DNA: TGTGCCAGCAGCTTGGCCGTTGACAGGGATGGCTACACCTTC. Looking up the rest from reference TRBV7-4 and TRBJ1-2 gives the full variable domain: GAGVSQSPRYKVAKRGRDVALRCDSISGHVTLYWYRQTLGQGSEVLTYSQSDAQRDKSGRPSGRFSAERPERSVSTLKIQRTEQGDSAVYLCASSLAVDRDGYTFGSGTRLTVV.

The chain employs TRBV5-1 and TRBJ1-1, with a possible D match to TRBD1 (5 bases). V shed 0 bases and J shed 3 bases, with 6 bases lying between them. Germline V gene lookup returns CDR1 SGHRS and CDR2 YFSETQ. The length of the CDR3 is 13 residues. The CDR3: CASSLGQYTEAFF. CDR3 DNA sequence: TGCGCCAGCAGCTTGGGACAGTACACTGAAGCTTTCTTT. The full variable domain, in which reference TRBV5-1 and TRBJ1-1 provide the parts outside the CDR3, is KAGVTQTPRYLIKTRGQQVTLSCSPISGHRSVSWYQQTPGQGLQFLFEYFSETQRNKGNFPGRFSGRQFSNSRSEMNVSTLELGDSALYLCASSLGQYTEAFFGQGTRLTVV.